The sequence of this T cell receptor beta chain was determined in a study of T cells after yellow fever vaccination. Points from the study as a whole: FACS-sorted repertoires could harbor abundant contaminating bulk-population clonotypes. A limited proportion of clonotypes was detected within both the CD4 and CD8 compartments. Most primary-vaccination clones reappeared after the booster (about 97% CD4, about 88% CD8).

As TCR cDNA was made by 5'RACE template switching, a universal primer site and UMIs were added. TCRdb re-derived calls from the 5' RACE reads in MiXCR, one entry per CDR3 protein. This sample has a few hundred thousand distinct CDR3 sequences; 3.5% to 4.5% occur once, and the top ten carry approximately 19%. V was pared by 5 bases and J by 5 bases, with 16 bases between. Germline assignment: CDR1 SEHNR and CDR2 FQNEAQ (reference sequence). This CDR3 has 14 residues. Ten or more counts support this clonotype. Its antigen is undetermined. This sequence was found in a man aged 18 to 30 who received the YFV17D yellow fever vaccine. The V call is TRBV7-9, the J call TRBJ2-7, with D tentatively TRBD1 or TRBD2 (6 bases each). The sample consisted of PBMCs, taken 15 days after the yellow fever booster vaccination. CDR3: CASSLGHGGDEQYF. In nucleotides, the CDR3 is TGTGCCAGCAGCCTGGGACACGGGGGCGACGAGCAGTACTTC.